The source of this TCR beta chain is a study of beta chain features in type 1 diabetes. For the study at large: Across every sample, 107,917,701 sorted cells were examined in total.

General study results and limits: TCRB CDR3 length was moderately but significantly reduced in all four CD4+ subsets of Type 1 diabetes patients. The study found that naive, central memory and Treg TCRB repertoires appeared more similar in patients than in healthy donors.

cDNA synthesis used the whole RNA isolate, giving expressed TCRB sequences. The protocol was immunoSEQ multiplex PCR, while the TCRdb copy is restricted to in-frame clones and leaves out a portion. Altogether 330,000 or so clones are present, around 20% being singletons, with the ten largest covering around 0.045%. Germline V gives CDR1 SGDLS, CDR2 YYNGEE. The CDR3 is 12 amino acids. Trimming shortened V by 3 bases and J by 11 bases, and 11 bases separated the two germline ends. Via the markers CD45RO/CCR7/CD25/CD127/CD95/CD27, stem cell-like memory, regulatory, central memory and naive CD4+ cells were sorted. As to this clone: Its antigen is unidentified.

The sequenced material came from naive CD4+ T cells from blood. The gene calls are TRBV9 and TRBJ1-4, with D maybe TRBD1 (6 bases). The receptor's source is a woman aged 18-30 years in good health. This chain's CDR3 is CASSAGAGKLFF. In DNA, the CDR3 is TGTGCCAGCAGCGCAGGGGCTGGCAAACTGTTTTTT.